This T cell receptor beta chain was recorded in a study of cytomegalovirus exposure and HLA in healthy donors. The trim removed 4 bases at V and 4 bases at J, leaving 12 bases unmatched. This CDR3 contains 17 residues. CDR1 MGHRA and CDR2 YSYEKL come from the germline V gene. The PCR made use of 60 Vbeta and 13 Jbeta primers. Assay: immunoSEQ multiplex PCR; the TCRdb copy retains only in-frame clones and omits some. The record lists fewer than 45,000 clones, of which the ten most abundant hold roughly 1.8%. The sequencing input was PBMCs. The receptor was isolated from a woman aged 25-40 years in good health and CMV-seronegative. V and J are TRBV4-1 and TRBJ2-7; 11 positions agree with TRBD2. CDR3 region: CASSPRGNSGGDYEQYF. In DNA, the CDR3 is TGCGCCAGCAGCCCTCGGGGCAATAGCGGGGGGGATTACGAGCAGTACTTC.